Here is one TCR beta chain with its context. This sample was taken from a study of T cell changes during pregnancy in multiple sclerosis. Looked up from germline, CDR1 is LGHNT and CDR2 is FRNRAP. CDR3 length equals 16 residues. V shed 5 bases, J shed 5 bases, and the junction held 11 bases outside the gene matches. Using immunoSEQ multiplex PCR, the repertoire was profiled, and TCRdb retains in-frame clones only, with some absent. The repertoire holds about 36,000 clones, around nine tenths seen once, with about 0.58% in the top ten. This chain connects TRBV12-5 to TRBJ1-5; 8 nucleotides agree with TRBD1. The sequence was obtained from a female donor with multiple sclerosis, enrolled in a pregnancy study. The source was CD4+ T cells from peripheral blood mononuclear cells, collected in the first trimester of pregnancy. For the CDR3, the DNA is TGTGCTAGTGGTCCCTCCACGACAGGGGCCTATCAGCCCCAGCATTTT. This encodes CASGPSTTGAYQPQHF.